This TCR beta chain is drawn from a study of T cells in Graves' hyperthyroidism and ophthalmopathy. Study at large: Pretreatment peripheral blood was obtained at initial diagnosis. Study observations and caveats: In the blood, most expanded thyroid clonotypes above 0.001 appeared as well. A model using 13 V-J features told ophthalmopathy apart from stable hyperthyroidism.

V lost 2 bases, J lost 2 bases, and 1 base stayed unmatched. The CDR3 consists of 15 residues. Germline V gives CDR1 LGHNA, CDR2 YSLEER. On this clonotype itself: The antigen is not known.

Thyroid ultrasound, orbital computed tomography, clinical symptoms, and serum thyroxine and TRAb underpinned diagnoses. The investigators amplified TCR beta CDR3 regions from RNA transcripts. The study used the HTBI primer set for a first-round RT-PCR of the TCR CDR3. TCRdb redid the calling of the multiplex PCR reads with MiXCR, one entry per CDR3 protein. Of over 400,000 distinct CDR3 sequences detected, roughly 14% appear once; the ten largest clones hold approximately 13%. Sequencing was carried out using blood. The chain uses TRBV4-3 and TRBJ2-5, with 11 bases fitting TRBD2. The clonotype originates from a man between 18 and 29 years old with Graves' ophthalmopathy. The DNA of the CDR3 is TGCGCCAGCAGCCAACGGACTAGCGGGCAAGAGACCCAGTACTTC. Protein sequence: CASSQRTSGQETQYF.